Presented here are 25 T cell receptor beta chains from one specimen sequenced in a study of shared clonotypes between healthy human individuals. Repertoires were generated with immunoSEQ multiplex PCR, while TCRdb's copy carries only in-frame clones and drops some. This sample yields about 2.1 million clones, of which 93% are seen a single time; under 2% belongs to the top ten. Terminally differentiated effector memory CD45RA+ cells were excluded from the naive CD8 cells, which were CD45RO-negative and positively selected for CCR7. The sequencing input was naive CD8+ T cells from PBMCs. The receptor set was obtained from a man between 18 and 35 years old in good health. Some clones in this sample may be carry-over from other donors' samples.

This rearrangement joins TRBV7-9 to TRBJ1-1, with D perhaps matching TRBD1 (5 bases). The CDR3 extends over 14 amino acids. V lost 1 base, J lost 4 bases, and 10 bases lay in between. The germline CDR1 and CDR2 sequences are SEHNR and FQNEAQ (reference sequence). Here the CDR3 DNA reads TGTGCCAGCAGCTTAGGTCGACAGATCACTGAAGCTTTCTTT. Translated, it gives CASSLGRQITEAFF.

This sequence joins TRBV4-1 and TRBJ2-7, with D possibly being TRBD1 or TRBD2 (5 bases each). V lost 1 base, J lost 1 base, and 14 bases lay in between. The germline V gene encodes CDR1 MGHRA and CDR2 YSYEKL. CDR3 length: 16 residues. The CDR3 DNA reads TGCGCCAGCAGCCAAGTGCTACGGGGACCTTCCTACGAGCAGTACTTC. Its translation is CASSQVLRGPSYEQYF.

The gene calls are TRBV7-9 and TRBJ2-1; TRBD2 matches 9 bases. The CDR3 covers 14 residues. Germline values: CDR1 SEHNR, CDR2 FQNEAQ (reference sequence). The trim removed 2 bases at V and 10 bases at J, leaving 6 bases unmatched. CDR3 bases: TGTGCCAGCAGCTTATCGGGCGGGAGGGGCGAGCAGTTCTTC. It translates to CASSLSGGRGEQFF.

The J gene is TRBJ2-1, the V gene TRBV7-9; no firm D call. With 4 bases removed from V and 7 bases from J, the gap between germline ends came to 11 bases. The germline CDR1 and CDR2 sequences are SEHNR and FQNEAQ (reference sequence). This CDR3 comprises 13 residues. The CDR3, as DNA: TGTGCCAGCAGCTCGAGTCTCTCTAATGAGCAGTTCTTC. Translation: CASSSSLSNEQFF. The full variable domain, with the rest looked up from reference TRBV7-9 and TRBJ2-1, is DTGVSQNPRHKITKRGQNVTFRCDPISEHNRLYWYRQTLGQGPEFLTYFQNEAQLEKSRLLSDRFSAERPKGSFSTLEIQRTEQGDSAMYLCASSSSLSNEQFFGPGTRLTVL.

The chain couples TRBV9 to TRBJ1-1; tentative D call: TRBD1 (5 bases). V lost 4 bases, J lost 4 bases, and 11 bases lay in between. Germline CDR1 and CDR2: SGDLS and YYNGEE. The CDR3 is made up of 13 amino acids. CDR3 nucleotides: TGTGCCAGCAGCTCCCGGACAAGCACTGAAGCTTTCTTT. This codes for CASSSRTSTEAFF.

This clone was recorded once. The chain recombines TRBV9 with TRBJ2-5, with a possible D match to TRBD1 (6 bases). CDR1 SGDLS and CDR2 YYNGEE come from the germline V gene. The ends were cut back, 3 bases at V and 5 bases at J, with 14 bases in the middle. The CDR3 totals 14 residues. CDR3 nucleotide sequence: TGTGCCAGCAGCGCCAGGGGTTTGGACGAGACCCAGTACTTC. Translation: CASSARGLDETQYF.

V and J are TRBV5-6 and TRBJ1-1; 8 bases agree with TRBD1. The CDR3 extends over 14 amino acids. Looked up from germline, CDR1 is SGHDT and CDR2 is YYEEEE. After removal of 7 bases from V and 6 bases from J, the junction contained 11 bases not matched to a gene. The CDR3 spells CASGIRQGISEAFF. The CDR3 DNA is TGTGCCAGCGGGATTCGACAGGGGATCTCTGAAGCTTTCTTT.

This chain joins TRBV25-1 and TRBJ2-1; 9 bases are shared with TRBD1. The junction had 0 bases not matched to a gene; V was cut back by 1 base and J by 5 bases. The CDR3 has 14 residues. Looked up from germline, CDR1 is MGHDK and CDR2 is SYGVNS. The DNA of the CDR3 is TGTGCCAGCAGTGAATGGGACAGGGACAATGAGCAGTTCTTC. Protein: CASSEWDRDNEQFF.

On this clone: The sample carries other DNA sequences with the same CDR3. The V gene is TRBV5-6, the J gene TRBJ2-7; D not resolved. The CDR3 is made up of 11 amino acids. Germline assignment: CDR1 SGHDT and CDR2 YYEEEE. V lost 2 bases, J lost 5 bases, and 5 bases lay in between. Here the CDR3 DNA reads TGTGCCAGCAGCTTCGGTAACGAGCAGTACTTC. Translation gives CASSFGNEQYF.

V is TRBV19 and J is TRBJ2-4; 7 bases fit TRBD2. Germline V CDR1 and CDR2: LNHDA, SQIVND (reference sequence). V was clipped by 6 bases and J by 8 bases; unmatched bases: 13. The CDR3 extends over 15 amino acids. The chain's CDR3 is CASSLGLSGRDIQYF. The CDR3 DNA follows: TGTGCCAGTAGCCTCGGTCTGTCAGGGAGGGACATTCAGTACTTC.

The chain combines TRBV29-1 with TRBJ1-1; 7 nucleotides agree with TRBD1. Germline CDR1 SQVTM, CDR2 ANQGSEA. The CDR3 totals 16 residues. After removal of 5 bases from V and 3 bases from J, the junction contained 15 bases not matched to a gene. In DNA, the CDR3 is TGCAGCGTTTGGGCGAGGACAGGAACCGGGTACACTGAAGCTTTCTTT. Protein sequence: CSVWARTGTGYTEAFF.

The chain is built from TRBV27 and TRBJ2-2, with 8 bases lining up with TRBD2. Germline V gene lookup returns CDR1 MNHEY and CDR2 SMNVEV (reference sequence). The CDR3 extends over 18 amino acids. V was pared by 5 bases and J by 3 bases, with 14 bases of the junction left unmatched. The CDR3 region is CASSIQPPMREDTGELFF. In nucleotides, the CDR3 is TGTGCCAGCAGTATTCAACCCCCCATGCGGGAGGACACCGGGGAGCTGTTTTTT.

The CDR3 loop reads CASSDYRFSGNTIYF. Here the CDR3 DNA reads TGTGCCAGCAGTGATTACAGGTTCTCTGGAAACACCATATATTTT. This sequence joins TRBV2 and TRBJ1-3; TRBD1 is a possible D gene (5 bases). The V gene lost 3 bases and the J gene lost 0 bases, with 9 bases spanning the gap. The CDR3 loop spans 15 amino acids. Germline values: CDR1 SNHLY, CDR2 FYNNEI.

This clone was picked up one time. This CDR3 reads CASSATGTRFSPDTQYF. Here the CDR3 DNA reads TGTGCCAGCAGCGCCACCGGGACTAGATTTTCCCCAGATACGCAGTATTTT. This chain uses TRBV13 with TRBJ2-3; 8 bases align to TRBD2. CDR1 is PRHDT, CDR2 FYEKMQ, per germline (reference sequence). The CDR3 is 17 residues long. Germline trimming cut 5 bases from V and 4 bases from J; bases unmatched to any gene: 14.

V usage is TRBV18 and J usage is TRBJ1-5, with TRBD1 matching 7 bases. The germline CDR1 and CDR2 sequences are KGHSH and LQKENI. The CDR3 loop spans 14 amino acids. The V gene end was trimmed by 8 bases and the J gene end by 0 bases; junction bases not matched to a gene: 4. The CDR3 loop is CASATGDSNQPQHF. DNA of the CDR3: TGTGCCAGCGCCACAGGGGATAGCAATCAGCCCCAGCATTTT.

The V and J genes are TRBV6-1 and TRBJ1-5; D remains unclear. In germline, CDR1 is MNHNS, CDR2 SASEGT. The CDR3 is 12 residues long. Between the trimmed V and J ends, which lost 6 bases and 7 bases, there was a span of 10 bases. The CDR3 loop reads CASRSAGQPQHF. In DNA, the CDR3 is TGTGCCAGCAGGTCCGCGGGCCAGCCCCAGCATTTT.

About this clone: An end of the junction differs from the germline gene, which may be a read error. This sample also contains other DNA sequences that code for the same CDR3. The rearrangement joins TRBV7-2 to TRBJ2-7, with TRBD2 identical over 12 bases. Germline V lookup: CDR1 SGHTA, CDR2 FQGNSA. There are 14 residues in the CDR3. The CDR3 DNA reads TGTGCCAGCAGCCTAGCGGGAGGGCCTTACGAGCAGTACTTC. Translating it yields CASSLAGGPYEQYF.

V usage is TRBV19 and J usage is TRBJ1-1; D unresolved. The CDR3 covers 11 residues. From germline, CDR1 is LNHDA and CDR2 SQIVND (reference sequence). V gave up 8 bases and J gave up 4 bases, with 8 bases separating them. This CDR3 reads CASYEGTEAFF. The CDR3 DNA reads TGTGCCAGTTACGAGGGCACTGAAGCTTTCTTT.

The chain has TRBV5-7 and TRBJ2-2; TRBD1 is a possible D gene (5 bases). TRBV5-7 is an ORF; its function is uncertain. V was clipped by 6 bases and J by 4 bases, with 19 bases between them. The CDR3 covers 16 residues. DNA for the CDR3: TGTGCCAGCACCCCCGGGCAGGGTCATCGCACCGGGGAGCTGTTTTTT. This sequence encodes CASTPGQGHRTGELFF.

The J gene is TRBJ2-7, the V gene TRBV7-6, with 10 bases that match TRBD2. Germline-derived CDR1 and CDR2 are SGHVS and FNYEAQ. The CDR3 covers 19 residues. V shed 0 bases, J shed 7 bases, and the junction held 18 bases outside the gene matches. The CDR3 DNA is TGTGCCAGCAGCTTAGCCGGACAGGGTCTTCCTAGCGGGAGTTGGGAGCAGTACTTC. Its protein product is CASSLAGQGLPSGSWEQYF. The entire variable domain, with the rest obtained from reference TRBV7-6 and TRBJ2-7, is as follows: GAGVSQSPRYKVTKRGQDVALRCDPISGHVSLYWYRQALGQGPEFLTYFNYEAQQDKSGLPNDRFSAERPEGSISTLTIQRTEQRDSAMYRCASSLAGQGLPSGSWEQYFGPGTRLTVT.

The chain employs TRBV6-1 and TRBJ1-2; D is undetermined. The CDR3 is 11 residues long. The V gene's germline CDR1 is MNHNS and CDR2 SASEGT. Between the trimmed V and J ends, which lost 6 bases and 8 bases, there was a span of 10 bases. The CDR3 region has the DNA TGTGCCAGCAGATCATTCGCGGGCTACACCTTC. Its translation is CASRSFAGYTF.

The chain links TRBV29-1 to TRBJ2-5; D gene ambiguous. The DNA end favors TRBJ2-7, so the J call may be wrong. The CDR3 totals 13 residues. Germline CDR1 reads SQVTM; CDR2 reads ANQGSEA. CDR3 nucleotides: TGCAGCGTTGCTGGAATTAGCTCCTACGAGCAGTACTTC. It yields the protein CSVAGISSYEQYF.

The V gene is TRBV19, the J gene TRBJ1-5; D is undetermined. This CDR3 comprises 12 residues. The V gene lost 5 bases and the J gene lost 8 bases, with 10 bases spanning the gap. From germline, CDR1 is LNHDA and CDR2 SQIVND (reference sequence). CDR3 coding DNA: TGTGCCAGTAGTTACAGTTGGGAGCCCCAGCATTTT. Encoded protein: CASSYSWEPQHF.

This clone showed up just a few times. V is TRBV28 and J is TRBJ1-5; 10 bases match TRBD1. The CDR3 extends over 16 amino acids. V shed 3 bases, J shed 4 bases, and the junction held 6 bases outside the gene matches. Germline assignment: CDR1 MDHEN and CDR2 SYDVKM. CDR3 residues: CASSFSTGQGNQPQHF. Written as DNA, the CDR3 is TGTGCCAGCAGTTTCAGCACGGGACAGGGGAATCAGCCCCAGCATTTT.

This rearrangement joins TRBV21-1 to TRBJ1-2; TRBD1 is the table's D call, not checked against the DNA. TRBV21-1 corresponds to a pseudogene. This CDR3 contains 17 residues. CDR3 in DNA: TGTGCCAGCAGCATCCGCACGGGACAGGGGAAATATCGTGGCTACACCTTC. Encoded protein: CASSIRTGQGKYRGYTF.